These 7 T cell receptor beta chains originate from one sample sequenced in a study of T cell responses to AZD1222 COVID-19 vaccine. Method: immunoSEQ multiplex PCR; TCRdb's copy keeps in-frame clones and lacks some. The sample includes 200,000 or so clones, approximately 93% of them seen just once. The sequences come from peripheral blood, collected 28 days after the second AZD1222 dose. Every receptor here comes from an adult who received the AZD1222 COVID-19 vaccine.

The chain carries TRBV18 and TRBJ1-3; TRBD1 matches at 9 bases. Germline V gene lookup returns CDR1 KGHSH and CDR2 LQKENI. Trimming cost V 2 bases and J 8 bases; bases outside gene matches: 1. The length of the CDR3 is 13 residues. The CDR3 DNA sequence: TGTGCCAGCTCACCATGGACAGGGGACACCATATATTTT. Translation: CASSPWTGDTIYF.

The genes are TRBV4-1 and TRBJ2-4, with TRBD1 as a possible D gene (5 bases). The germline V gene encodes CDR1 MGHRA and CDR2 YSYEKL. Trimming pared 4 bases from V and 13 bases from J, leaving 20 bases between. The CDR3 sequence is 14 residues long. This CDR3 reads CASSPDRQSHLQYF. DNA of the CDR3: TGCGCCAGCAGCCCGGACCGACAGTCCCACCTCCAGTACTTC.

J is TRBJ2-1 and V is TRBV16; the match to TRBD2 covers 10 bases. V dropped 4 bases and J dropped 6; count of bases not matched to a gene: 12. CDR1 KGHSY and CDR2 FQNENV come from the germline V gene. The CDR3 consists of 17 residues. The CDR3 sequence is CASSPLPLAGGPNEQFF. The CDR3 region has the DNA TGTGCCAGCAGCCCCCTTCCTTTAGCGGGGGGCCCCAATGAGCAGTTCTTC.

This chain uses TRBV23-1 with TRBJ2-7, with 9 bases that match TRBD2. TRBV23-1 is assigned to the ORF class and has an uncertain function. Trimming cost V 2 bases and J 1 base; bases outside gene matches: 0. The CDR3 spans 14 residues. The CDR3 loop is CASSQLAGSYEQYF. Written as DNA, the CDR3 is TGCGCCAGCAGTCAACTAGCGGGGTCCTACGAGCAGTACTTC.

V usage is TRBV7-6 and J usage is TRBJ2-1; unclear D gene. The CDR3 covers 15 residues. The germline gives CDR1 SGHVS, CDR2 FNYEAQ. Between the trimmed V and J ends, which lost 3 bases and 0 bases, there was a span of 9 bases. CDR3 nucleotides: TGTGCCAGCAGCTTGTACACTACCTCCTACAATGAGCAGTTCTTC. Its protein is CASSLYTTSYNEQFF. Supplemented by reference TRBV7-6 and TRBJ2-1, the full variable domain reads GAGVSQSPRYKVTKRGQDVALRCDPISGHVSLYWYRQALGQGPEFLTYFNYEAQQDKSGLPNDRFSAERPEGSISTLTIQRTEQRDSAMYRCASSLYTTSYNEQFFGPGTRLTVL.

The chain combines TRBV4-2 with TRBJ1-2; D perhaps matches TRBD1 (6 bases). Germline CDR1 and CDR2: LGHNA and YNFKEQ. The V end lost 1 base, the J end lost 4 bases, and 16 bases lay between the germline ends. The CDR3 consists of 16 residues. CDR3 in amino acids: CASSQGAGGPGYGYTF. CDR3 coding DNA: TGTGCCAGCAGCCAAGGCGCCGGGGGCCCGGGCTATGGCTACACCTTC.

This rearrangement joins TRBV30 to TRBJ1-2, with D unresolved. The germline gives CDR1 GTSNPN, CDR2 SVGIG (reference sequence). The CDR3 spans 11 residues. Trimming took 2 bases from V and 7 from J, leaving 8 bases between them. CDR3 nucleotide sequence: TGTGCCTGGAGTCCACAGAGTGGCTACACCTTC. This codes for CAWSPQSGYTF.